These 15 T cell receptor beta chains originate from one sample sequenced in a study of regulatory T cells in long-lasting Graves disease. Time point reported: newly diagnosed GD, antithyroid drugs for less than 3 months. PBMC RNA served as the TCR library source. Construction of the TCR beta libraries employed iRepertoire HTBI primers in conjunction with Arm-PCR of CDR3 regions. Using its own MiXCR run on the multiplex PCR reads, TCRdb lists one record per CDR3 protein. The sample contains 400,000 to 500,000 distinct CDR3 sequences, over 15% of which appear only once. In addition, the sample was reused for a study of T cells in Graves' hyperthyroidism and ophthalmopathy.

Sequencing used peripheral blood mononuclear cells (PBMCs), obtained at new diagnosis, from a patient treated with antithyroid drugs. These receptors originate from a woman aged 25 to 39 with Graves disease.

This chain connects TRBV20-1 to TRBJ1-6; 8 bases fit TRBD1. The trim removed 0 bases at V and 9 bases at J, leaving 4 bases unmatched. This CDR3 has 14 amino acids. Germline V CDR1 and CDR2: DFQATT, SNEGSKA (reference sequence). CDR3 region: CSARDLQGASPLHF. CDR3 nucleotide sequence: TGCAGTGCTAGAGATCTCCAGGGGGCTTCACCCCTCCACTTT.

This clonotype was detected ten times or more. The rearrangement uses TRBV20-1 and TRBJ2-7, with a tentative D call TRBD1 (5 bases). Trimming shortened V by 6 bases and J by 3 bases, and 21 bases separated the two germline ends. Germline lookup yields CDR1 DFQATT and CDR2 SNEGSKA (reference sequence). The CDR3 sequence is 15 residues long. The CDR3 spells CSALSADSNGYEQYF. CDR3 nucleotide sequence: TGCAGTGCCCTCTCCGCCGACAGTAACGGCTACGAGCAGTACTTC.

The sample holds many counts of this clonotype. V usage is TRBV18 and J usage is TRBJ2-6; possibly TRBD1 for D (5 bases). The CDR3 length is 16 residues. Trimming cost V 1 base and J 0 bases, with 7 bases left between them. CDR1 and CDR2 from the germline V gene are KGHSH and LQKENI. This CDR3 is CASSPRGLSGANVLTF. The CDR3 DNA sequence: TGTGCCAGCTCACCACGGGGCCTCTCTGGGGCCAACGTCCTGACTTTC.

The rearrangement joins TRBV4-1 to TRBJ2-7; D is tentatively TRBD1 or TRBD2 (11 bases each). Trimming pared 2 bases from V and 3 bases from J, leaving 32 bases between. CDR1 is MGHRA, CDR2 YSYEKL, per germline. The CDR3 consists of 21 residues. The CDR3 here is CASSQTVPGQGGSGRDYEQYF. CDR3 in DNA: TGCGCCAGCAGCCAAACGGTGCCGGGACAGGGGGGTAGCGGGAGGGACTACGAGCAGTACTTC.

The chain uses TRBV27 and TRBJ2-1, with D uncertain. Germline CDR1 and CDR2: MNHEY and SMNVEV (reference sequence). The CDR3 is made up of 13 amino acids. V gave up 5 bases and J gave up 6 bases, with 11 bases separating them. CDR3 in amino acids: CASSKALLNEQFF. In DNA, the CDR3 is TGTGCCAGCAGTAAAGCCCTCCTCAATGAGCAGTTCTTC.

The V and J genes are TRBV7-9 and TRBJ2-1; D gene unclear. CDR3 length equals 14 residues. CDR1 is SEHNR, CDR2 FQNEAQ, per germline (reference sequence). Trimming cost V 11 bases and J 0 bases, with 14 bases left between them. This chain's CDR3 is CAPPHGHSYNEQFF. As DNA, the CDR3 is TGTGCCCCCCCCCATGGGCACTCCTACAATGAGCAGTTCTTC.

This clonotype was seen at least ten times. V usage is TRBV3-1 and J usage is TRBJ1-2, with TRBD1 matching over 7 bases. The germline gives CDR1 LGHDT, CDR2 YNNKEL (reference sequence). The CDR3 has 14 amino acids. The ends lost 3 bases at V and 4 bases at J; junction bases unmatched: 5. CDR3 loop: CASSHTRTGYGYTF. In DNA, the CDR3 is TGTGCCAGCAGCCACACACGGACAGGCTATGGCTACACCTTC.

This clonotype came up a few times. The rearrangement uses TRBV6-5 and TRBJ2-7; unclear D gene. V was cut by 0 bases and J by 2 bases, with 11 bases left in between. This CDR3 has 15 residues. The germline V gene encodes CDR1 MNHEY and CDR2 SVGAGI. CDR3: CASSYSVGSAYEQYF. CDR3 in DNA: TGTGCCAGCAGTTACTCCGTCGGGTCGGCCTACGAGCAGTACTTC.

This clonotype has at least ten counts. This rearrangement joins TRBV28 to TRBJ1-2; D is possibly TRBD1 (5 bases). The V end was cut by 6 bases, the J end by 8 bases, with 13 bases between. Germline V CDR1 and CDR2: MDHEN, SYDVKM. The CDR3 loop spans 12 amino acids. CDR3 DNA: TGTGCCAGCAGACCCGGAGGGGACGGCTACACCTTC. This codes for CASRPGGDGYTF.

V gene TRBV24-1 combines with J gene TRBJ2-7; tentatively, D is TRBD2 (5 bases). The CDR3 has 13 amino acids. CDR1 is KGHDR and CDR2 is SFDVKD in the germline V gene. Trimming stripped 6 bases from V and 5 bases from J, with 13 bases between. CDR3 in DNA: TGTGCCACCAGTCTTGATTTCGGGGACGAGCAGTACTTC. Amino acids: CATSLDFGDEQYF.

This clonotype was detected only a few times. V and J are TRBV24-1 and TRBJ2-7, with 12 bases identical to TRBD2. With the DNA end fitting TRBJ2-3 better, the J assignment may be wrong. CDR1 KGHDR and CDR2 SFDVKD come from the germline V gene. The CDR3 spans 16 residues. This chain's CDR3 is CATSEWTSGKIDTQYF. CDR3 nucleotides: TGTGCCACCAGTGAATGGACTAGCGGGAAAATAGATACGCAGTATTTT.

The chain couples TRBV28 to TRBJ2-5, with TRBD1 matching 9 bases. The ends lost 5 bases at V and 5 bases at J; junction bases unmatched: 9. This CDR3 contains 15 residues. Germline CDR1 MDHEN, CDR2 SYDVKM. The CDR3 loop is CASSKQGAQRETQYF. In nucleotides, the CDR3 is TGTGCCAGCAGTAAACAGGGGGCGCAAAGGGAGACCCAGTACTTC.

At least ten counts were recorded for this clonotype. CDR3 coding DNA: TGTGCCAGCAGCCAAGAAGGGCAGGGGGCAGAAAAACTGTTTTTT. The encoded protein is CASSQEGQGAEKLFF. The chain is built from TRBV3-1 and TRBJ1-4; 8 bases are a match to TRBD1. The CDR3 has 15 residues. With V trimmed by 0 bases and J by 8 bases, 5 bases remained unmatched. Looked up from germline, CDR1 is LGHDT and CDR2 is YNNKEL (reference sequence).

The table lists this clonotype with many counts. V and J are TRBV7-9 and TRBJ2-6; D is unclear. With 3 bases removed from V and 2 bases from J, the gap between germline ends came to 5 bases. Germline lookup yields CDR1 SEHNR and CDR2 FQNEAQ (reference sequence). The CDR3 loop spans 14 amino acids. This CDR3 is CASSFSAGANVLTF. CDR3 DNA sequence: TGTGCCAGCAGCTTTTCGGCTGGGGCCAACGTCCTGACTTTC.

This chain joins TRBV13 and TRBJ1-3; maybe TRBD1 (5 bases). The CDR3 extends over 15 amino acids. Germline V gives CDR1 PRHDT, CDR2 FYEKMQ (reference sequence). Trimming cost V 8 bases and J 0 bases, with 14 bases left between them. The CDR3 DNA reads TGTGCCAGCTCCCAAGGGGACCACTCTGGAAACACCATATATTTT. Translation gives CASSQGDHSGNTIYF.